What follows describes a single T cell receptor beta chain. Its antigen is unidentified. This CDR3 is built from 15 residues. Germline CDR1 is MNHNS and CDR2 is SASEGT. Deletions cut 5 bases from V and 0 bases from J, with 11 bases between. PCR was performed using 60 Vbeta and 13 Jbeta primers. The assay was immunoSEQ multiplex PCR, and TCRdb's table has in-frame clones only and misses some. Of around 110,000 clones in the sample, about 79% were seen once. The entry originates in a study of cytomegalovirus exposure and HLA in healthy donors. Broader study findings: In a later analysis, DRB1 alleles had the most associated TCRs; HLA-C alleles the fewest. A later analysis reportedly found fewer N-insertions in an Asian-associated ancestry cluster than the roughly 700-donor mean. The study put roughly 160 TCR beta chains on its list as cytomegalovirus-associated.

The sample comprised PBMCs. This rearrangement joins TRBV6-1 to TRBJ2-1; TRBD2 might be the D (6 bases). The receptor's source is a man younger than 45 in good health and CMV-seropositive. The CDR3 spells CASSSRGSSYNEQFF. The CDR3 DNA reads TGTGCCAGCAGTTCCCGGGGGAGCTCCTACAATGAGCAGTTCTTC.